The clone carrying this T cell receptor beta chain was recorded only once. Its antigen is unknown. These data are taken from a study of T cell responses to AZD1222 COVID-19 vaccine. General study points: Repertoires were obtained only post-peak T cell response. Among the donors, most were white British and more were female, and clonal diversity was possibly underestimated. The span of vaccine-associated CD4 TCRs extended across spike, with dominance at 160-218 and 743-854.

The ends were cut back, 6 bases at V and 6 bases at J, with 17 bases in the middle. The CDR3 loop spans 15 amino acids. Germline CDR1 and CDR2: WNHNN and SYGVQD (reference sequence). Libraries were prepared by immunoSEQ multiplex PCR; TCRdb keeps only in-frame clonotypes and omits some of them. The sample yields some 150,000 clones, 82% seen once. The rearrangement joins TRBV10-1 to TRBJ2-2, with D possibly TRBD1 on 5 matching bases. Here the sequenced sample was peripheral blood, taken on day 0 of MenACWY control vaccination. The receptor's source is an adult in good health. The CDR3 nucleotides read TGCGCCAGCAGCAGGGTCGCTTCTTTCCCCGGGGAGCTGTTTTTT. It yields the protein CASSRVASFPGELFF.